The TCR beta chain under discussion was sequenced for a study of cytomegalovirus exposure and HLA in healthy donors. Study-level information: HLA-typed donors contributed around 88 million unique TCRs, which were held in an early data release.

V was trimmed by 3 bases and J by 5 bases, leaving 10 bases between them. The CDR3 has 13 amino acids. The germline V gene has CDR1 MRHNA and CDR2 SNTAGT. Both 60 Vbeta primers and 13 Jbeta primers went into the PCR. Profiling relied on immunoSEQ multiplex PCR, and the TCRdb table lists in-frame clones only, not all of them. The data show 90,000 to 120,000 clones, around two thirds seen once. This sequence was found in a man aged 25-40 years in good health and CMV-seropositive. The chain links TRBV6-4 to TRBJ2-5, with TRBD2 as a possible D gene (5 bases). Sequenced: PBMCs. CDR3 DNA: TGTGCCAGCAGTGAAAGCCCGGGGGAGACCCAGTACTTC. It encodes CASSESPGETQYF.